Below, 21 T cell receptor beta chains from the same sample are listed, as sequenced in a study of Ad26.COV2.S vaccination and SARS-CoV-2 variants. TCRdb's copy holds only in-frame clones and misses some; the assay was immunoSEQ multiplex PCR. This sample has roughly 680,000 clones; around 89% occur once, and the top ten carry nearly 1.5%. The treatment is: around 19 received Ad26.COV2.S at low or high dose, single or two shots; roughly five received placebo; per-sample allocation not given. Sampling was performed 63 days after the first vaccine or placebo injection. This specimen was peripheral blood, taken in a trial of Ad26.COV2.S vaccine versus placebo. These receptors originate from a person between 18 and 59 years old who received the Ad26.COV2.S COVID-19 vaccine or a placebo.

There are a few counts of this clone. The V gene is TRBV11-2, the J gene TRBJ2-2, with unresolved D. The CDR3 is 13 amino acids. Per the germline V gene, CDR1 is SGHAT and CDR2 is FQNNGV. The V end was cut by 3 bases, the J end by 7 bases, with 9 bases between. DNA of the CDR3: TGTGCCAGCAGCTTGGCCTGGGACGGGGAGCTGTTTTTT. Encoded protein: CASSLAWDGELFF. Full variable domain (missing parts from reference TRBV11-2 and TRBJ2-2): EAGVAQSPRYKIIEKRQSVAFWCNPISGHATLYWYQQILGQGPKLLIQFQNNGVVDDSQLPKDRFSAERLKGVDSTLKIQPAKLEDSAVYLCASSLAWDGELFFGEGSRLTVL.

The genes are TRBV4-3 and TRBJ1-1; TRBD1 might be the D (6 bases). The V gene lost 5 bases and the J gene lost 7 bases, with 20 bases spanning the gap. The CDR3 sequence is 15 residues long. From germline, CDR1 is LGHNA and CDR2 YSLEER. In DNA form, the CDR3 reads TGCGCCAGCAGCGCCGGACAGTCAGGGTTCGGTGAAGCTTTCTTT. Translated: CASSAGQSGFGEAFF.

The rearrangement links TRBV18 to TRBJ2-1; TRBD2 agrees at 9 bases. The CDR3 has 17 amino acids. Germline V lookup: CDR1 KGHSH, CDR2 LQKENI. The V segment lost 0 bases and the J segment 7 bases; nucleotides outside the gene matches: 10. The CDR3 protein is CASSPPSGGRQGNEQFF. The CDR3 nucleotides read TGTGCCAGCTCACCACCCAGCGGGGGGCGCCAGGGTAATGAGCAGTTCTTC.

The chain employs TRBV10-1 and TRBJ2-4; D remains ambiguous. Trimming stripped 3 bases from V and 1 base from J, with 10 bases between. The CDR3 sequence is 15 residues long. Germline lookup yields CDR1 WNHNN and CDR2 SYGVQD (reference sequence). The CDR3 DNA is TGCGCCAGCAGTGAAAAGGGATGGGCCAAAAACATTCAGTACTTC. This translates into CASSEKGWAKNIQYF.

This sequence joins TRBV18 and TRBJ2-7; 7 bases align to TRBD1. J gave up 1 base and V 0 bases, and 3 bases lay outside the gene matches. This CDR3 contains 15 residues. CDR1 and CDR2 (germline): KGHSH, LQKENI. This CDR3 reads CASSPPGTVSYEQYF. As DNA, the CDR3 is TGTGCCAGCTCACCACCGGGGACAGTATCCTACGAGCAGTACTTC.

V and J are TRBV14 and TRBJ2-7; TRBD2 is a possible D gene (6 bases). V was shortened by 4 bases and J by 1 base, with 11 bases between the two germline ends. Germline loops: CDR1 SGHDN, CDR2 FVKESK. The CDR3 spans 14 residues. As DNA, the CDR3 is TGTGCCAGCAGCCCTGGGACTTTTTCCTACGAGCAGTACTTC. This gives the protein CASSPGTFSYEQYF. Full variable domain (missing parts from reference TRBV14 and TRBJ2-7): EAGVTQFPSHSVIEKGQTVTLRCDPISGHDNLYWYRRVMGKEIKFLLHFVKESKQDESGMPNNRFLAERTGGTYSTLKVQPAELEDSGVYFCASSPGTFSYEQYFGPGTRLTVT.

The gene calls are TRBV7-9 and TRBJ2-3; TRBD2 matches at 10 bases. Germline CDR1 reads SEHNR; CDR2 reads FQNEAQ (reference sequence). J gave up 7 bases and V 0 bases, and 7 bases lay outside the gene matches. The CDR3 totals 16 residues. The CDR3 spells CASSLAASGRVNTQYF. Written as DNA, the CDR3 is TGTGCCAGCAGCTTAGCCGCTAGCGGGAGAGTAAATACGCAGTATTTT. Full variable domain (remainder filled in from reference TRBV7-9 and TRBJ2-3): DTGVSQNPRHKITKRGQNVTFRCDPISEHNRLYWYRQTLGQGPEFLTYFQNEAQLEKSRLLSDRFSAERPKGSFSTLEIQRTEQGDSAMYLCASSLAASGRVNTQYFGPGTRLTVL.

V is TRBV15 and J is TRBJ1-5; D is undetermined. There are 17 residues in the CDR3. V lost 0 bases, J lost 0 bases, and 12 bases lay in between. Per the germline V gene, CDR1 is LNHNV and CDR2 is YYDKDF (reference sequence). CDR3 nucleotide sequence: TGTGCCACCAGCAGAGATAGAGGCAGTTATAGCAATCAGCCCCAGCATTTT. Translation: CATSRDRGSYSNQPQHF.

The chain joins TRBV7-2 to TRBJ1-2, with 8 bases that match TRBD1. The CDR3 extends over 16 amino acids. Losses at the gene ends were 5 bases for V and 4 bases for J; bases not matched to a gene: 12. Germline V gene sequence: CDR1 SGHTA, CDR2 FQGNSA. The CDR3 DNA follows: TGTGCCAGCAGCGCGGGACAGGCTGGGGGGAGCTATGGCTACACCTTC. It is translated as CASSAGQAGGSYGYTF.

CDR3 loop: CSVGLAGRSSYNEQFF. As DNA, the CDR3 is TGCAGCGTTGGCCTAGCGGGAAGGTCGTCCTACAATGAGCAGTTCTTC. The chain joins TRBV29-1 to TRBJ2-1; 9 nucleotides match TRBD2. Germline-derived CDR1 and CDR2 are SQVTM and ANQGSEA. The CDR3 is made up of 16 amino acids. Unmatched junction bases numbered 8, after V lost 4 bases and J lost 1 base.

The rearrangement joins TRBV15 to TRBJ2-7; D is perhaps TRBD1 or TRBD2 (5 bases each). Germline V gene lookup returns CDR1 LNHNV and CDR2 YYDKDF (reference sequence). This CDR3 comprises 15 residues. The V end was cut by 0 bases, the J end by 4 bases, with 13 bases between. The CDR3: CATSRERGTPYEQYF. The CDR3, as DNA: TGTGCCACCAGCAGAGAACGAGGGACCCCTTACGAGCAGTACTTC.

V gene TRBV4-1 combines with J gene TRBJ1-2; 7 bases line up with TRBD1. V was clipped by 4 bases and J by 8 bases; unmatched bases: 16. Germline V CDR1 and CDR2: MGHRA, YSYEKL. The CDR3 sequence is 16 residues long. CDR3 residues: CASSPPRGQGGTGYTF. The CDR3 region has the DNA TGCGCCAGCAGCCCTCCCCGGGGGCAGGGGGGAACGGGCTACACCTTC.

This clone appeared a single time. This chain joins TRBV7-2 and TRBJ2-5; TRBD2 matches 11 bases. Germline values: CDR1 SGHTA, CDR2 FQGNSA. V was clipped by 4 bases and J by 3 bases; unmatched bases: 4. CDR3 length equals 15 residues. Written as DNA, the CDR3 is TGTGCCAGCAGCTGGTTTAGCGGGAGGGAAGAGACCCAGTACTTC. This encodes CASSWFSGREETQYF.

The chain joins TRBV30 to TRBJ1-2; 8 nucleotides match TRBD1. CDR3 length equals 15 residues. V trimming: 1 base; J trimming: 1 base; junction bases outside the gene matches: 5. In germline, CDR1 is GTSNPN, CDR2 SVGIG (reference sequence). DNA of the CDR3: TGTGCCTGGAGTGCTTGGACAGGGCTTAACTATGGCTACACCTTC. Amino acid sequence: CAWSAWTGLNYGYTF. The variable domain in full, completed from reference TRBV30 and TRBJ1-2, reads SQTIHQWPATLVQPVGSPLSLECTVEGTSNPNLYWYRQAAGRGLQLLFYSVGIGQISSEVPQNLSASRPQDRQFILSSKKLLLSDSGFYLCAWSAWTGLNYGYTFGSGTRLTVV.

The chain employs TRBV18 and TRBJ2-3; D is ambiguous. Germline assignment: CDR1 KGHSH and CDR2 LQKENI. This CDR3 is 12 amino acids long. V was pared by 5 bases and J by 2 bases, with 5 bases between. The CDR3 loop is CASSAFTDTQYF. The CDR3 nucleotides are TGTGCCAGCTCAGCGTTCACAGATACGCAGTATTTT.

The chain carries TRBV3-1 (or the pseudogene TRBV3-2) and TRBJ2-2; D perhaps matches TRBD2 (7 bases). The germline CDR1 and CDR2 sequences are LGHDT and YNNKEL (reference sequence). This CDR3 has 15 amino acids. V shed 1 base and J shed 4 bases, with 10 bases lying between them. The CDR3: CASSQGGGATGELFF. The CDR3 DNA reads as TGTGCCAGCAGCCAAGGGGGGGGCGCCACCGGGGAGCTGTTTTTT.

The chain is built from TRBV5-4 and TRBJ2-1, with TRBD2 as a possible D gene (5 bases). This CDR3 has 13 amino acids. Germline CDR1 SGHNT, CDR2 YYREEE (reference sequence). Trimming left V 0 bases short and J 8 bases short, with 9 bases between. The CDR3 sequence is CASSLELVYEQFF. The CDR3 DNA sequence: TGTGCCAGCAGCTTGGAACTAGTCTATGAGCAGTTCTTC.

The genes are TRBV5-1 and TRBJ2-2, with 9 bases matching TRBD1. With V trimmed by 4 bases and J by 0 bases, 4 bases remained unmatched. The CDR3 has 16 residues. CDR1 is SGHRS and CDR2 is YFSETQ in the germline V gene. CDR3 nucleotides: TGCGCCAGCAGCCGACAGGGGGTAACGAACACCGGGGAGCTGTTTTTT. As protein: CASSRQGVTNTGELFF.

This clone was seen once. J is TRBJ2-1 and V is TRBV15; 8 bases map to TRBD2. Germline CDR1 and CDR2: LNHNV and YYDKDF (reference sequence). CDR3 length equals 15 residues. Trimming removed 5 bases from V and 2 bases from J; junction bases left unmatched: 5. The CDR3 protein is CATSGAGGTYNEQFF. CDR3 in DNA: TGTGCCACCAGCGGGGCGGGGGGCACCTACAATGAGCAGTTCTTC.

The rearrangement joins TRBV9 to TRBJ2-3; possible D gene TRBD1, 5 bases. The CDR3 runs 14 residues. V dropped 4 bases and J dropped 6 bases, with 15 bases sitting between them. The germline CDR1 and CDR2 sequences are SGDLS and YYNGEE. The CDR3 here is CASSLLGAADTQYF. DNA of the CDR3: TGTGCCAGCAGCCTCCTAGGGGCGGCGGATACGCAGTATTTT.

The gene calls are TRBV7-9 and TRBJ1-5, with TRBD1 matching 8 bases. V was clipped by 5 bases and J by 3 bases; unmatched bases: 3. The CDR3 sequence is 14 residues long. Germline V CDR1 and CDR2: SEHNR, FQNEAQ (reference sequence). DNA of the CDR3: TGTGCCAGCAGCACAGGGGGGGACAATCAGCCCCAGCATTTT. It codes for CASSTGGDNQPQHF.